The sequence of this T cell receptor beta chain was determined in a study of cytomegalovirus exposure and HLA in healthy donors. About this clone: The antigen is not known.

Whole-study results and caveats: Per a later analysis, HLA-associated TCR beta chains showed more clonal expansion than other, equally common TCR beta chains.

The PCR was carried out with 60 Vbeta primers and 13 Jbeta primers. Here immunoSEQ multiplex PCR was the method, and the copy in TCRdb shows in-frame clones only, minus some. The sample has about 59,000 clones; more than 70% are singletons. The CDR3 covers 14 residues. Trimming cost V 6 bases and J 3 bases, with 13 bases left between them. Germline loops: CDR1 SGHKS, CDR2 YYEKEE (reference sequence). Sample: PBMCs. The receptor's source is a man between 25 and 39 years old in good health and CMV-seropositive. This chain links TRBV5-5 with TRBJ1-5; D gene unclear. In DNA, the CDR3 is TGTGCCAGCATAACCCCCGAGGTCAATCAGCCCCAGCATTTT. As protein: CASITPEVNQPQHF.